A single sample gave rise to the 13 T cell receptor beta chains below, sequenced in a study of beta chain features in type 1 diabetes. The sequenced template was cDNA made from the entire isolated RNA. The assay was immunoSEQ multiplex PCR, and TCRdb's table has in-frame clones only and misses some. Of more than 350,000 clones in the sample, roughly 11% were seen once. The sequencing input was naive CD4+ T cells from blood. The source is a woman under 30 in good health.

This clone was observed a handful of times. The V and J genes are TRBV7-9 and TRBJ2-1, with D possibly matching TRBD2 (7 bases). Per the germline V gene, CDR1 is SEHNR and CDR2 is FQNEAQ (reference sequence). V was trimmed by 10 bases and J by 0 bases, leaving 16 bases between them. The CDR3 spans 15 residues. The CDR3 reads CATLGGGVSYNEQFF. CDR3 DNA: TGTGCCACCCTTGGGGGGGGCGTCTCCTACAATGAGCAGTTCTTC.

The genes are TRBV6-6 and TRBJ2-1; D may match TRBD1 or TRBD2 (6 bases each). The V and J ends lost 5 bases and 10 bases respectively, with 15 bases between them. This CDR3 has 13 amino acids. Germline V gene data show CDR1 as MNHNY and CDR2 as SVGAGI (reference sequence). Here the CDR3 reads CASSAEQGGEQFF. CDR3 DNA: TGTGCCAGCAGTGCAGAACAGGGAGGAGAGCAGTTCTTC.

J is TRBJ2-2 and V is TRBV7-9; D ambiguous. Trimming removed 5 bases from V and 7 bases from J, with 11 bases in between. CDR3 length: 13 amino acids. Germline V lookup: CDR1 SEHNR, CDR2 FQNEAQ (reference sequence). The CDR3 is CASSPVQGGELFF. The DNA for the CDR3 is TGTGCCAGCAGCCCGGTCCAAGGCGGGGAGCTGTTTTTT.

The sample holds a few counts of this clone. CDR3 loop: CASSLALGPNNEQFF. Written as DNA, the CDR3 is TGCGCCAGCAGCTTGGCCCTCGGACCGAACAATGAGCAGTTCTTC. The V and J genes are TRBV5-1 and TRBJ2-1; D not resolved. This CDR3 region has 15 residues. Germline values: CDR1 SGHRS, CDR2 YFSETQ. Trimming cost V 0 bases and J 5 bases, with 12 bases left between them. The complete variable domain, with remaining parts taken from reference TRBV5-1 and TRBJ2-1, reads KAGVTQTPRYLIKTRGQQVTLSCSPISGHRSVSWYQQTPGQGLQFLFEYFSETQRNKGNFPGRFSGRQFSNSRSEMNVSTLELGDSALYLCASSLALGPNNEQFFGPGTRLTVL.

The chain uses TRBV7-2 and TRBJ2-5; 7 nucleotides line up with TRBD1. CDR3 length equals 15 residues. The J segment lost 4 bases and the V segment lost 1 base, leaving 6 bases of the junction unmatched. Germline loops: CDR1 SGHTA, CDR2 FQGNSA. The chain's CDR3 is CASSLGQGSVETQYF. The CDR3 region has the DNA TGTGCCAGCAGCTTAGGACAGGGTTCCGTAGAGACCCAGTACTTC. Based on the CDR3 plus reference TRBV7-2 and TRBJ2-5, the full variable domain is GAGVSQSPSNKVTEKGKDVELRCDPISGHTALYWYRQSLGQGLEFLIYFQGNSAPDKSGLPSDRFSAERTGGSVSTLTIQRTQQEDSAVYLCASSLGQGSVETQYFGPGTRLLVL.

This clone was found a few times. The rearrangement uses TRBV5-4 and TRBJ2-3; D perhaps matches TRBD2 (5 bases). CDR1 and CDR2 from the germline V gene are SGHNT and YYREEE (reference sequence). This CDR3 is built from 17 residues. The V end was cut by 1 base, the J end by 1 base, with 16 bases between. CDR3: CASSLFPGPRGTDTQYF. In nucleotides, the CDR3 is TGTGCCAGCAGCTTGTTTCCGGGTCCGAGGGGCACAGATACGCAGTATTTT.

This clone was counted a few times. The chain links TRBV20-1 to TRBJ1-2; 7 bases are a match to TRBD1. Germline V gives CDR1 DFQATT, CDR2 SNEGSKA (reference sequence). The CDR3 has 10 amino acids. J lost 7 bases, V lost 6 bases, and 2 bases had no gene match. The CDR3 protein is CSADRAGYTF. The CDR3, as DNA: TGCAGTGCAGACAGGGCTGGCTACACCTTC.

The V gene is TRBV7-8, the J gene TRBJ2-7; the match to TRBD2 covers 11 bases. The CDR3 has 14 amino acids. CDR1 and CDR2 (germline): SGHVS, FQNEAQ. V gave up 5 bases and J gave up 3 bases; unmatched junction bases: 3. The DNA for the CDR3 is TGTGCCAGCAGCACCACTAGCGGGGGCTACGAGCAGTACGTC. This translates into CASSTTSGGYEQYV.

The chain employs TRBV6-5 and TRBJ2-5, with 7 bases matching TRBD2. The CDR3 is 14 residues long. CDR1 MNHEY and CDR2 SVGAGI come from the germline V gene. The J segment lost 5 bases and the V segment lost 6 bases, leaving 9 bases of the junction unmatched. This chain's CDR3 is CASRTTGGSETQYF. The CDR3, as DNA: TGTGCCAGCAGGACGACCGGGGGGTCGGAGACCCAGTACTTC.

V usage is TRBV7-8 and J usage is TRBJ1-4; possible D gene TRBD1, 5 bases. Trimming pared 5 bases from V and 6 bases from J, leaving 19 bases between. The CDR3 sequence is 16 residues long. Germline CDR1 SGHVS, CDR2 FQNEAQ. This CDR3 reads CASSPRQGIIDEKLFF. In nucleotides, the CDR3 is TGTGCCAGCAGCCCCCGGCAGGGCATCATCGATGAAAAACTGTTTTTT.

J is TRBJ2-3 and V is TRBV5-1, with 7 nucleotides matching TRBD2. Germline V gene lookup returns CDR1 SGHRS and CDR2 YFSETQ. Trimming at V came to 2 bases and at J to 2 bases, leaving 5 bases not matched to a gene. This CDR3 is built from 15 residues. The CDR3 region is CASSFSGADTDTQYF. The CDR3 bases are TGCGCCAGCAGCTTCAGCGGGGCTGACACAGATACGCAGTATTTT.

This clone was counted only a few times. The rearrangement links TRBV30 to TRBJ1-1, with D maybe TRBD1 (5 bases). The germline V gene encodes CDR1 GTSNPN and CDR2 SVGIG (reference sequence). Trimming removed 4 bases from V and 0 bases from J, with 12 bases in between. CDR3 size: 14 residues. The CDR3, as DNA: TGTGCCTGGAATGGGGGAATCATGAACACTGAAGCTTTCTTT. Its translation: CAWNGGIMNTEAFF.

The chain carries TRBV11-2 and TRBJ1-1, with D unclear. Per the germline V gene, CDR1 is SGHAT and CDR2 is FQNNGV. V was pared by 1 base and J by 8 bases, with 5 bases between. CDR3 length equals 11 residues. CDR3 loop: CASSLVTEAFF. The CDR3 DNA is TGTGCCAGCAGCTTAGTAACGGAAGCTTTCTTT.